This TCR beta chain came from a study of CD8 T cells in ankylosing spondylitis. V lost 4 bases to trimming and J lost 1 base, with 5 bases between them. The CDR3 is made up of 14 amino acids. Per germline, CDR1 KGHSH and CDR2 LQKENI. Quantitative barcoded 5'-RACE was used to prepare TCR beta libraries. Each CDR3 protein gets one entry after TCRdb re-called the 5' RACE reads with MiXCR. The data hold about 510,000 distinct CDR3 sequences, with about 5.7% observed a single time. Whole-study results and caveats: Before this, some motif variants had been reported in reactive arthritis synovial fluid and blood. Researchers reportedly found disease-linked clones significantly enriched in matched ankylosing spondylitis synovial fluid. A motif in TCR beta, a set of about eight highly homologous variants, appeared characteristic of ankylosing spondylitis blood.

As for this clonotype: The antigen is unknown.

Sequenced sample: blood, either unsorted or a sorted T cell fraction (not recorded which). This TCR was recovered from a male donor with ankylosing spondylitis. V is TRBV18 and J is TRBJ2-6, with D unclear. The CDR3 loop reads CASSLHSGANVLTF. The CDR3 DNA is TGTGCCAGCTCACTCCATTCTGGGGCCAACGTCCTGACTTTC.